This TCR beta chain was observed in a study of blood T cell repertoires in COVID-19. Assay used: immunoSEQ multiplex PCR; TCRdb lists only in-frame clones, some missing. The profile covers 210,000 or so clones, with roughly 80% appearing a single time and 5.1% taken by the ten largest. This CDR3 contains 15 residues. The V segment lost 2 bases and the J segment 3 bases; nucleotides outside the gene matches: 8. Germline CDR1 SGHKS, CDR2 YYEKEE (reference sequence). This clonotype was sampled from a human donor in a cohort sampled during active COVID-19. The chain links TRBV5-5 to TRBJ2-7, with 7 bases lining up with TRBD2. Input material: peripheral blood. CDR3 loop: CASSFGASGHYEQYF. CDR3 coding DNA: TGTGCCAGCAGCTTTGGGGCTAGCGGCCACTACGAGCAGTACTTC.